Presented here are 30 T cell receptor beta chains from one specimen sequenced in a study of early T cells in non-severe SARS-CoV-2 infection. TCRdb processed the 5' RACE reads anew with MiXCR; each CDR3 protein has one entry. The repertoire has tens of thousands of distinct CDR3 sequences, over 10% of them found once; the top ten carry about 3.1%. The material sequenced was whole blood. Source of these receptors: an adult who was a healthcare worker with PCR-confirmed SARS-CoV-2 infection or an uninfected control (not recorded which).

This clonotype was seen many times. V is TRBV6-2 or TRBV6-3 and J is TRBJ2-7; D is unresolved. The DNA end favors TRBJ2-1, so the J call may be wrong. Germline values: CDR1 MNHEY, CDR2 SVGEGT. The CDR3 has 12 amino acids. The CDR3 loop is CASSWTVLEQFF. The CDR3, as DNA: TGTGCCAGCAGTTGGACGGTTTTGGAGCAGTTCTTC.

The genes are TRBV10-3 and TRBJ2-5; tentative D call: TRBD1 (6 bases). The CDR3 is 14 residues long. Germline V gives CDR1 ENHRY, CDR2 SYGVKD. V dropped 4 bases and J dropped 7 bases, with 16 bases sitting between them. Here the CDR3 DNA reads TGTGCCATCAGTGCTTCGGCAGGGGATGGGACCCAGTACTTC. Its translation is CAISASAGDGTQYF.

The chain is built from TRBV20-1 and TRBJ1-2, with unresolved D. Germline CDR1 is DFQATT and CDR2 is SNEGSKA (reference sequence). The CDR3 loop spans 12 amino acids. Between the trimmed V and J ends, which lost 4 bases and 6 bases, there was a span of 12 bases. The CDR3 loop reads CSAKANVDGYTF. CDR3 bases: TGCAGTGCTAAGGCGAATGTGGATGGCTACACCTTC.

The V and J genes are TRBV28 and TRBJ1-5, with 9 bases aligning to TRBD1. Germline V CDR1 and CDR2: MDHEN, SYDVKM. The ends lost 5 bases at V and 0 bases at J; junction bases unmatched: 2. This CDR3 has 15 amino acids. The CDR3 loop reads CASSGTGNSNQPQHF. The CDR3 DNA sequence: TGTGCCAGCAGTGGGACAGGGAATAGCAATCAGCCCCAGCATTTT.

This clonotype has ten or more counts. In DNA form, the CDR3 reads TGTGCCAGCGGGATTTTGAATAGCGGGAGTGCTTACAATGAGCAGTTCTTC. This encodes CASGILNSGSAYNEQFF. The rearrangement uses TRBV27 and TRBJ2-1; TRBD2 matches at 9 bases. Germline V gene data show CDR1 as MNHEY and CDR2 as SMNVEV (reference sequence). After removal of 8 bases from V and 4 bases from J, the junction contained 15 bases not matched to a gene. This CDR3 has 17 residues.

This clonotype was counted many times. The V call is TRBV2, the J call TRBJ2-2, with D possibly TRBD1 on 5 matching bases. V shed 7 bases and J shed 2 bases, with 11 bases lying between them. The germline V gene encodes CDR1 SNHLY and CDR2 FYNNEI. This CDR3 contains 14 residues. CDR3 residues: CASTVQGNTGELFF. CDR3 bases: TGTGCCAGCACCGTTCAGGGTAACACCGGGGAGCTGTTTTTT.

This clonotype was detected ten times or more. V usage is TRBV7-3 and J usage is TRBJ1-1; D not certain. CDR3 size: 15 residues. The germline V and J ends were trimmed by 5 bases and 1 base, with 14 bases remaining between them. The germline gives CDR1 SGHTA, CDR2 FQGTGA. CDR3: CASSPDGRGNTEAFF. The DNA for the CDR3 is TGTGCCAGCAGCCCTGACGGGCGGGGGAACACTGAAGCTTTCTTT.

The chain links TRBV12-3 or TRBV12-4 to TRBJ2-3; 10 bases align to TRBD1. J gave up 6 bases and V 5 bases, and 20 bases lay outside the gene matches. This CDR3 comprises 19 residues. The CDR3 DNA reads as TGTGCCAGCAGTACTCGACAGGGGGCGGGGGACCTCACCGTGGATACGCAGTATTTT. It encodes CASSTRQGAGDLTVDTQYF.

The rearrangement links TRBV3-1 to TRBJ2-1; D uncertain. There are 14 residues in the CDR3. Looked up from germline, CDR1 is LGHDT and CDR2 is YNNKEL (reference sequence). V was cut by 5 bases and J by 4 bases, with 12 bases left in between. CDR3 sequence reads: CASSSLTRYNEQFF. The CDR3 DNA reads TGTGCCAGCAGCTCCCTGACTCGATACAATGAGCAGTTCTTC.

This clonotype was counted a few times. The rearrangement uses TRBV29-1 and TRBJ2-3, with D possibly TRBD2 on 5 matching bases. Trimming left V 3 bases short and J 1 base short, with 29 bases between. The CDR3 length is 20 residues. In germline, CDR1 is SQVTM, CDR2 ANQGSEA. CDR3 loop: CSVDSVCKRRPFQCTDTQYF. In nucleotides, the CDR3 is TGCAGCGTTGATAGCGTTTGCAAACGACGACCTTTTCAATGCACAGATACGCAGTATTTT.

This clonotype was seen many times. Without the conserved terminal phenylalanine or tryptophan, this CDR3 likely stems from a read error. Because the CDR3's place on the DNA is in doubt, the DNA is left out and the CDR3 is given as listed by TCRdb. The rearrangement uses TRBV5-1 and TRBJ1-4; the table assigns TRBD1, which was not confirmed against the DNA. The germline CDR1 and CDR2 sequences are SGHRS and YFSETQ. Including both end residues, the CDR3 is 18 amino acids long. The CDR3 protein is CASSSPGVKILLRNRRGP.

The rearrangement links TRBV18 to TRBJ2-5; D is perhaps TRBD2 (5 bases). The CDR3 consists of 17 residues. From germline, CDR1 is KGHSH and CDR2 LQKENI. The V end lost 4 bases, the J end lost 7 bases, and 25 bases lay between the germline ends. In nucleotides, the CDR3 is TGTGCCAGCTCACGTGCCGGCGGAATCGCTTCCGAGGGGACCCAGTACTTC. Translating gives CASSRAGGIASEGTQYF.

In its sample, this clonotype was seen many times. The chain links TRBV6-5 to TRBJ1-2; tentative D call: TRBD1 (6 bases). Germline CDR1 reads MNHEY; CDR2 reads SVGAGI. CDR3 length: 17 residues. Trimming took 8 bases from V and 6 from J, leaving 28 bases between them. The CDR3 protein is CASGMGLAGTRFDGYTF. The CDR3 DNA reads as TGTGCCAGCGGTATGGGTCTAGCCGGGACACGGTTTGATGGCTACACCTTC.

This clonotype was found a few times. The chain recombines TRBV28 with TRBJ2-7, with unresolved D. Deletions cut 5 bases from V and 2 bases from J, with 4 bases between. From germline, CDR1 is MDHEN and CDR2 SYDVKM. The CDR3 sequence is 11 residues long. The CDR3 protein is CASSATYEQYF. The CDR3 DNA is TGTGCCAGCAGTGCTACCTACGAGCAGTACTTC.

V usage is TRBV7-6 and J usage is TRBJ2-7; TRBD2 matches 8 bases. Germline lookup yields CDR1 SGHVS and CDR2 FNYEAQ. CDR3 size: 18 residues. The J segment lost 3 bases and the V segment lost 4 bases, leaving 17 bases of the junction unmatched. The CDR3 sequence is CASSSQGSGGATVYEQYF. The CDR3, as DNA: TGTGCCAGCAGCTCCCAAGGAAGCGGGGGCGCCACCGTCTACGAGCAGTACTTC.

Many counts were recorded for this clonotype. The CDR3 sequence: CASSLGQGYNYGYTF. In DNA, the CDR3 is TGTGCCAGCAGCTTAGGGCAGGGATATAACTATGGCTACACCTTC. The J gene is TRBJ1-2, the V gene TRBV13; D is perhaps TRBD1 (5 bases). Trimming removed 0 bases from V and 1 base from J, with 9 bases in between. Germline V CDR1 and CDR2: PRHDT, FYEKMQ (reference sequence). This CDR3 has 15 residues.

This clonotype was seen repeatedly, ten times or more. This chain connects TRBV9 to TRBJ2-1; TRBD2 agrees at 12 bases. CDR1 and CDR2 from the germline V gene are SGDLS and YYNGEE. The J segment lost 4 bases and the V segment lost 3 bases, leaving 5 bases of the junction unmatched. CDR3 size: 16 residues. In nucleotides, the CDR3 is TGTGCCAGCAGCGCAACCGGGACTAGCGGGTACAATGAGCAGTTCTTC. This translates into CASSATGTSGYNEQFF. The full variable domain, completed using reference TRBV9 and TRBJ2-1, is DSGVTQTPKHLITATGQRVTLRCSPRSGDLSVYWYQQSLDQGLQFLIQYYNGEERAKGNILERFSAQQFPDLHSELNLSSLELGDSALYFCASSATGTSGYNEQFFGPGTRLTVL.

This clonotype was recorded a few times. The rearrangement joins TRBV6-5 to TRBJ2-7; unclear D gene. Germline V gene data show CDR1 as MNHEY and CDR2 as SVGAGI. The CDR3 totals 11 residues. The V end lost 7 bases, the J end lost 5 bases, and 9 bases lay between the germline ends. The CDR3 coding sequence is TGTGCCAGCACTACGCGAGACGAGCAGTACTTC. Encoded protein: CASTTRDEQYF.

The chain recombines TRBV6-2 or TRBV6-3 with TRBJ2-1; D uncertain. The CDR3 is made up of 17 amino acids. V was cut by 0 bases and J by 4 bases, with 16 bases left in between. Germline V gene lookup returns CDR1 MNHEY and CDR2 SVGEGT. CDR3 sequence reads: CASSYSGRLTFYNEQFF. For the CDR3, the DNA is TGTGCCAGCAGTTACTCGGGAAGGTTAACCTTTTACAATGAGCAGTTCTTC.

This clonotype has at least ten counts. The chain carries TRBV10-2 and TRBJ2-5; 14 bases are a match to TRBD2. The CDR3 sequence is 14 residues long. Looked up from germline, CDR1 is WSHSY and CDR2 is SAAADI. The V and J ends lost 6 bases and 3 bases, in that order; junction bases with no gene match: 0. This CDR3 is CASRGLAGEETQYF. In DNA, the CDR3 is TGCGCCAGCAGGGGACTAGCGGGAGAAGAGACCCAGTACTTC.

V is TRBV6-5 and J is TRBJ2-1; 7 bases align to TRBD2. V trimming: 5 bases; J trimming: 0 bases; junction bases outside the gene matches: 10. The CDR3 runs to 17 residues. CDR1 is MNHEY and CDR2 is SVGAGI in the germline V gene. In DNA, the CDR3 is TGTGCCAGCAGTACGACCCTCGGGAGGAGCTCCTACAATGAGCAGTTCTTC. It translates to CASSTTLGRSSYNEQFF.

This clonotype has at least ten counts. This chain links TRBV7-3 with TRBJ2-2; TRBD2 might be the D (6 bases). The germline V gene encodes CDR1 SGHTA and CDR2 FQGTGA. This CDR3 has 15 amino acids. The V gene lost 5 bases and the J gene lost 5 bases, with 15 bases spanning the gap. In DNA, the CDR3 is TGTGCCAGCAGCCTCAATAGCGGAGGTACCGGGGAGCTGTTTTTT. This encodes CASSLNSGGTGELFF.

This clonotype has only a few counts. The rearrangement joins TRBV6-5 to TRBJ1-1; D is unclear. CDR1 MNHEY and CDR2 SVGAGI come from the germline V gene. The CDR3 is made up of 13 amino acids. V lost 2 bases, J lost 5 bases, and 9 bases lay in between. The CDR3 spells CASSYETTTEAFF. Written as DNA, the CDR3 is TGTGCCAGCAGTTACGAGACAACGACTGAAGCTTTCTTT.

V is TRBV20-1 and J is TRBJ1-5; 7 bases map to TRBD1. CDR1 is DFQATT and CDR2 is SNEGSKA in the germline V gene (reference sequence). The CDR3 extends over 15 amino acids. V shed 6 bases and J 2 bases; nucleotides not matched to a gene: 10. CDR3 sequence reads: CSATTGSQGNQPQHF. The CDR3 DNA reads TGCAGTGCCACGACAGGGTCCCAGGGCAATCAGCCCCAGCATTTT.

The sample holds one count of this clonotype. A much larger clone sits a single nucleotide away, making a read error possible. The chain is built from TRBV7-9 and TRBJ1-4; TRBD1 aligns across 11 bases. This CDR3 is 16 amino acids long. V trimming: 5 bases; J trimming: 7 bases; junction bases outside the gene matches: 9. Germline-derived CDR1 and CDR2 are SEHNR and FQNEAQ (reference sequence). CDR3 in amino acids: CASSPLTGTGGEKLFF. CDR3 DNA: TGTGCCAGCAGCCCACTCACCGGGACAGGGGGTGAAAAACTGTTTTTT. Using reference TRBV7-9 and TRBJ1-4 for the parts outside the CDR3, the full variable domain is DTGVSQNPRHKITKRGQNVTFRCDPISEHNRLYWYRQTLGQGPEFLTYFQNEAQLEKSRLLSDRFSAERPKGSFSTLEIQRTEQGDSAMYLCASSPLTGTGGEKLFFGSGTQLSVL.

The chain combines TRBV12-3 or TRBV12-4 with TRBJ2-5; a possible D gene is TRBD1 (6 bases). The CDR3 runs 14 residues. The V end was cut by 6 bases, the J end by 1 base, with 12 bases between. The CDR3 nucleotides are TGTGCCAGCAGAATGGGACAAAGCCAAGAGACCCAGTACTTC. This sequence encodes CASRMGQSQETQYF.

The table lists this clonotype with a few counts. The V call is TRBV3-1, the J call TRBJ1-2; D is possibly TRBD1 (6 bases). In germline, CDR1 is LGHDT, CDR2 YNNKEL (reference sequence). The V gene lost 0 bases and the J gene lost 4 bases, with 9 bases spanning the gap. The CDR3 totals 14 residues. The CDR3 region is CASSQDPGAYGYTF. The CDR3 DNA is TGTGCCAGCAGCCAAGATCCAGGGGCCTATGGCTACACCTTC.

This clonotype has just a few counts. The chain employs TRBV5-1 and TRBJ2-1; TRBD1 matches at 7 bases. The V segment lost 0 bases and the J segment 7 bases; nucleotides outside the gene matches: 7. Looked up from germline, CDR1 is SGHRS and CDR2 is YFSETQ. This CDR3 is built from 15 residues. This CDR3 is CASSLGEGGWNEQFF. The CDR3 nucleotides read TGCGCCAGCAGCTTGGGAGAAGGGGGCTGGAATGAGCAGTTCTTC.

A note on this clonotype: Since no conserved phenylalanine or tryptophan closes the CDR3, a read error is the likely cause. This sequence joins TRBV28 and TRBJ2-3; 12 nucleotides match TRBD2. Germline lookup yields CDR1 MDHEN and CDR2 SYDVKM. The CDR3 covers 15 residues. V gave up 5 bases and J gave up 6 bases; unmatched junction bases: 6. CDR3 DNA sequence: TGTGCCAGCAGTCGTACTAGCGGGAGGATGGATACGCAGTATTTA. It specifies CASSRTSGRMDTQYL.

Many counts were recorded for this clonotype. The CDR3: CASSPPGTSTDTQYF. The DNA of the CDR3 is TGTGCCAGCAGCCCCCCCGGGACTTCCACAGATACGCAGTATTTT. The chain recombines TRBV5-4 with TRBJ2-3, with TRBD2 as a possible D gene (6 bases). Trimming took off 4 bases at V and 2 bases at J, with 14 bases between the two ends. Germline V lookup: CDR1 SGHNT, CDR2 YYREEE (reference sequence). The CDR3 contains 15 residues.